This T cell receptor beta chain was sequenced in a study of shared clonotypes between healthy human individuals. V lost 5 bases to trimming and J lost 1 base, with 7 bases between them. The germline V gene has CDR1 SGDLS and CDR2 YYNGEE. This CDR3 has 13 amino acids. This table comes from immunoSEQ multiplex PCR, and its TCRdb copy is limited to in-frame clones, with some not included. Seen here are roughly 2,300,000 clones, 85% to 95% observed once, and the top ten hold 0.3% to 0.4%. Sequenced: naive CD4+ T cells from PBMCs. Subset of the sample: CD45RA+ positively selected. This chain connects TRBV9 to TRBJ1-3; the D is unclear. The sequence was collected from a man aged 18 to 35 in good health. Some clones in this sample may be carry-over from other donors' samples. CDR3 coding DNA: TGTGCCAGCAGGGCTAAATCTGGAAACACCATATATTTT. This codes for CASRAKSGNTIYF.